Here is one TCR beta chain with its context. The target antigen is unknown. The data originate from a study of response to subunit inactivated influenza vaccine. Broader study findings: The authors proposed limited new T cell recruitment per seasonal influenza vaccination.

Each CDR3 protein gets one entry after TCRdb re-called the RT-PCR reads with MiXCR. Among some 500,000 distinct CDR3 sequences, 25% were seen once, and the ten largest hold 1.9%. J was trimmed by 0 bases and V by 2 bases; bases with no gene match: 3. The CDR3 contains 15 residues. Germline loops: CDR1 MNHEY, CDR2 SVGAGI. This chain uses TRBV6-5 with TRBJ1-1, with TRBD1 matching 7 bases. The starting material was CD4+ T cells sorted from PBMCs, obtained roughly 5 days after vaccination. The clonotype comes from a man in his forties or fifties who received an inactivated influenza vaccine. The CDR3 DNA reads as TGTGCCAGCAGTTACGGGGGACAGCTGAACACTGAAGCTTTCTTT. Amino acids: CASSYGGQLNTEAFF.